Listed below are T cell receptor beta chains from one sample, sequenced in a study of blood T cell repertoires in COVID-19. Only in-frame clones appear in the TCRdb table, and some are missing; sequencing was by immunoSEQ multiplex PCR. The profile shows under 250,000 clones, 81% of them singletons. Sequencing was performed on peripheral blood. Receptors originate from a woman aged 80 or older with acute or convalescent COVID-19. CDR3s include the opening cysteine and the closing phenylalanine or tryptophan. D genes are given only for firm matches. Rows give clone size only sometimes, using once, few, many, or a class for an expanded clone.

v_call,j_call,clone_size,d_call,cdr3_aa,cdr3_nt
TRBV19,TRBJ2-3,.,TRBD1,CASSITGVRADTQYF,TGTGCCAGTAGTATCACAGGGGTTAGGGCAGATACGCAGTATTTT
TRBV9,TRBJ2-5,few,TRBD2,CASSVMAGAGETQYF,TGTGCCAGCAGCGTAATGGCGGGAGCGGGGGAGACCCAGTACTTC
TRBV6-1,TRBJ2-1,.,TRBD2,CASSDPGLAGGREQFF,TGTGCCAGCAGTGACCCGGGACTAGCGGGGGGGCGTGAGCAGTTCTTC
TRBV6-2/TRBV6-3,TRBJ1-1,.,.,CASSLWRGRGTEAFF,TGTGCCAGCAGTCTTTGGCGGGGGCGAGGCACTGAAGCTTTCTTT
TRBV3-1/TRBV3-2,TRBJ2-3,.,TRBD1,CASRIQGAGTDTQYF,TGTGCCAGCAGGATACAGGGGGCTGGCACAGATACGCAGTATTTT
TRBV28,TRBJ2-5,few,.,CASSFGGPQETQYF,TGTGCCAGCAGTTTCGGGGGTCCCCAAGAGACCCAGTACTTC
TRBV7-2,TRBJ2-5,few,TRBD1,CASSPTGGMETQYF,TGTGCCAGCAGCCCGACAGGGGGAATGGAGACCCAGTACTTC
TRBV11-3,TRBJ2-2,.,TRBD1,CASSWTRWGDRGPGELFF,TGTGCCAGCAGCTGGACAAGGTGGGGGGACAGGGGGCCTGGGGAGCTGTTTTTT
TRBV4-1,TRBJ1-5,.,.,CASSPRDSNQPQHF,TGCGCCAGCAGCCCGCGGGATTCAAATCAGCCCCAGCATTTT
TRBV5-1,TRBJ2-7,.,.,CASSLAPGDREQYF,TGCGCCAGCAGCTTGGCGCCAGGGGACCGCGAGCAGTACTTC
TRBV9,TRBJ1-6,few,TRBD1,CASSSHRDRGASSYNSPLHF,TGTGCCAGCAGCTCCCACCGGGACAGGGGCGCTAGCTCCTATAATTCACCCCTCCACTTT
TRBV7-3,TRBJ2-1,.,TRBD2,CASSSAGGSSSYNEQFF,TGTGCCAGCAGCTCCGCGGGAGGCTCTAGCTCCTACAATGAGCAGTTCTTC
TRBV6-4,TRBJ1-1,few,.,CASSDPRNTEAFF,TGTGCCAGCAGTGACCCCCGGAACACTGAAGCTTTCTTT
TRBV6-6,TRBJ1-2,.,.,CASRPRQGTNYGYTF,TGTGCCAGCAGACCCCGGCAGGGTACCAACTATGGCTACACCTTC
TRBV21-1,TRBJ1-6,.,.,CASSNGIGGGYNNSPLHF,TGTGCCAGCAGCAATGGGATTGGGGGGGGTTATAATAATTCACCCCTCCACTTT
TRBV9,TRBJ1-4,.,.,CASSSSGVGEKLFF,TGTGCCAGCAGCTCGTCGGGGGTTGGCGAAAAACTGTTTTTT
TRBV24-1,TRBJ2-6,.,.,CATSDGDWSSGANVLTF,TGTGCCACCAGTGATGGGGACTGGAGCTCTGGGGCCAACGTCCTGACTTTC
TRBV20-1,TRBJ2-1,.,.,CSAINNEQFF,TGCAGTGCTATAAACAATGAGCAGTTCTTC